This T cell receptor beta chain was captured by sequencing in a study of T cells generated in artificial thymic organoids (dated by TCRdb to the late 2010s). Regarding the research as a whole: The study compared the TCR alpha and beta CDR3 repertoires of CD8 single positive T cells derived from in vitro artificial thymic organoids against those of naive CD8 T cells from thymus and peripheral blood. The repertoire sequencing data shown were described as representative of three independent experiments. The investigation overall reported the following: The TCR clonotype diversity of organoid-derived CD8 single positive T cells was physiological and comparable to that of naive CD8 T cells from thymus and blood. No skewed Valpha or Vbeta usage was observed in organoid-derived T cells, a finding that argues against dominance of unconventional lineages or clonal expansions.

Separate semi-nested PCR amplifications were run for the TCRalpha and TCRbeta libraries, using Advantage 2 and reverse primers located in the TRAC or TRBC constant regions. The amount of total RNA used for first-strand cDNA synthesis ranged from about 3.5 to 500 ng. TCR cDNA libraries were generated by 5'-RACE using the SMARTer PCR cDNA Synthesis kit, with a poly-dT primer employed for first-strand synthesis. Each semi-nested reverse primer in the constant region carried a 5-nucleotide sample-specific barcode, and the resulting products were cleaned up with the Zymo DNA Clean and Concentrator-5 kit. Up to ten barcoded samples were pooled, ligated to Illumina adaptors and sequenced as 2 x 150 bp paired-end reads on an Illumina MiSeq. Per the source publication's procedure: Demultiplexed reads were aligned with BLAT to a custom library of all human TRAV, TRAJ, TRBV, TRBD and TRBJ combinations from IMGT. The best BLAT hits were picked using pslCDnaFilter (-maxAligns=1, -ignoreIntrons), and custom Perl scripts were used to calculate clonotype frequencies. TCRdb cleaned the public reads at Q25 with fastp, built clones with MiXCR and kept in-frame beta chains. Each entry merges the rows of one CDR3 protein and shows their most common DNA and genes. The V and J calls and clone size are TCRdb's, not the authors'. This sample lists some 7,200 distinct CDR3 sequences; about 24% were detected once. More than 3% of the sample lies in the top ten.

To build artificial thymic organoids, human HSPCs were aggregated with MS5 murine stromal cells transduced with human DLL1, and the aggregates were cultured at an air-liquid interface. The cells used to seed the organoids were FACS-purified CD34+CD3- hematopoietic stem and progenitor cells from which residual T cells had been depleted. Serum-free RB27 medium, consisting of RPMI 1640 supplemented with B27, FLT3L, IL-7 and ascorbic acid, was used for organoid culture. Before RNA extraction, CD3+TCRalphabeta+CD8 single positive T cells from both organoids and thymus were sorted by FACS. Total RNA was purified from 40,000 to 200,000 sorted cells per sample with the RNeasy Micro kit, and quality checked on an Agilent RNA 6000 Nano chip. This clonotype is deemed large (0.1 to 1%). Its binding antigen is unknown. There are no base qualities to consult, and no much larger clone falls within one base. Specimen: naive CD8+ T cells grown in artificial thymic organoids from cord blood stem and progenitor cells. The meaning of the sample's cell subset or site label: CD3+TCRalphabeta+CD8SP T cells; for blood, CD45RO-CCR7+ naive CD8+ T cells. The sequence came from a human donor who gave cord blood stem cells for thymic organoid culture, a cardiac surgery patient who gave postnatal thymus, or a blood donor (not recorded which).

The DNA sequence is given as TGCGCCAGCAGCCAATGGGCATGGAGGACAAGGGACAATGAGCAGTTCTTC. Its amino acids are CASSQWAWRTRDNEQFF. The V and J genes are TRBV4-3 and TRBJ2-1; the D gene is possibly TRBD1 or TRBD2, each agreeing over 5 bases. From a lookup of the germline V gene, CDR1 and CDR2 are LGHNA and YSLEER. The CDR3, cysteine through phenylalanine, is 17 amino acids long. CDR3 DNA only is kept here, 51 bases in frame from base 1. Relative to germline, V is 2 bases shorter and J is 5 bases shorter, with 19 bases between their ends.